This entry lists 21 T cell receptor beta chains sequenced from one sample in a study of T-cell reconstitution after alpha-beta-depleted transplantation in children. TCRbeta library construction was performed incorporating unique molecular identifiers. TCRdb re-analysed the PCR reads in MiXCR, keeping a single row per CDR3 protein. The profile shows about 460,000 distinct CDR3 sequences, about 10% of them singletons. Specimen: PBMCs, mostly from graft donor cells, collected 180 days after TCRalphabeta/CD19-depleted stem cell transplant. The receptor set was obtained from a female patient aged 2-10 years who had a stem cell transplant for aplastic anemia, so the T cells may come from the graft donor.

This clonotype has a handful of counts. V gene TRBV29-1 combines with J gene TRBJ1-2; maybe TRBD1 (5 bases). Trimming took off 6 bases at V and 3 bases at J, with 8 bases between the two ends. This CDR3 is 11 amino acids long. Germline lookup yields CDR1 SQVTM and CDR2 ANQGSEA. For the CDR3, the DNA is TGCAGCGTGGAGACAGACTATGGCTACACCTTC. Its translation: CSVETDYGYTF.

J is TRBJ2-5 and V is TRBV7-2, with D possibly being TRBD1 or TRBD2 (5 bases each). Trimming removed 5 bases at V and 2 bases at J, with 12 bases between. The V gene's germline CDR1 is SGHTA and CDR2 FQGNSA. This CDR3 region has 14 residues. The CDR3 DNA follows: TGTGCCAGCAGCCTCCCGTGGGGGCAAGAGACCCAGTACTTC. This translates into CASSLPWGQETQYF. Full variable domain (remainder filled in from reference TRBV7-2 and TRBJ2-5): GAGVSQSPSNKVTEKGKDVELRCDPISGHTALYWYRQSLGQGLEFLIYFQGNSAPDKSGLPSDRFSAERTGGSVSTLTIQRTQQEDSAVYLCASSLPWGQETQYFGPGTRLLVL.

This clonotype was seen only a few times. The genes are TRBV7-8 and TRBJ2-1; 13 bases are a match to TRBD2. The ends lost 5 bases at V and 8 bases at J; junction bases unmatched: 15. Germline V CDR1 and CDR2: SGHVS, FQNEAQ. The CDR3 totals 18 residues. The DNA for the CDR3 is TGTGCCAGCAGCATACCGGGACTAGCGGGATCTACTAGATATGAGCAGTTCTTC. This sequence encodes CASSIPGLAGSTRYEQFF.

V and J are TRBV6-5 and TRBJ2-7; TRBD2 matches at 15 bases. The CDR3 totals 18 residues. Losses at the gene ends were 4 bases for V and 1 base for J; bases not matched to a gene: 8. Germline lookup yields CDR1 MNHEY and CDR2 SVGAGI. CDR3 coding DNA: TGTGCCAGCAGTTCCCGGACTAGCGGGAGGGCCGGGTCCTACGAGCAGTACTTC. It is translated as CASSSRTSGRAGSYEQYF.

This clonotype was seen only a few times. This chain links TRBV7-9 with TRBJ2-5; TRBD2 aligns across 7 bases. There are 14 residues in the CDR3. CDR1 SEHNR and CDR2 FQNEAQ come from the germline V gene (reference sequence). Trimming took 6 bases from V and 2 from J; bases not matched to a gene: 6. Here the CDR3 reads CASSLTAGQETQYF. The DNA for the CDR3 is TGTGCCAGCAGTCTTACAGCGGGGCAAGAGACCCAGTACTTC.

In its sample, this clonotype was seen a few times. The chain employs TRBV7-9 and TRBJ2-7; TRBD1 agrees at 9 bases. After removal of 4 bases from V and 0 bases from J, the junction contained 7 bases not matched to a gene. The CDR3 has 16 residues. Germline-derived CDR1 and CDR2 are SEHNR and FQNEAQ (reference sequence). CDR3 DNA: TGTGCCAGCAGCTCTCCCGGGACAGGGAGCTCCTACGAGCAGTACGTC. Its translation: CASSSPGTGSSYEQYV.

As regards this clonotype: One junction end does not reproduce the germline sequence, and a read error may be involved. CDR3 nucleotide sequence: TGTGCCAGCAGTCAATCGCCGGGACTCTACACAGATACGCATTATTTT. As protein: CASSQSPGLYTDTHYF. This rearrangement joins TRBV28 to TRBJ2-3, with D maybe TRBD2 (6 bases). Germline V gene sequence: CDR1 MDHEN, CDR2 SYDVKM. CDR3 size: 16 residues.

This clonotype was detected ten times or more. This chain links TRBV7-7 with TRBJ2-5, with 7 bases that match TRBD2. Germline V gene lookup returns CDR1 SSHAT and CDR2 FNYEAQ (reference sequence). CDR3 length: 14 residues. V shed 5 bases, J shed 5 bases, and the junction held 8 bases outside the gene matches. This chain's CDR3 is CASSQGGPGETQYF. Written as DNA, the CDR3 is TGTGCCAGCAGCCAGGGAGGGCCGGGTGAGACCCAGTACTTC.

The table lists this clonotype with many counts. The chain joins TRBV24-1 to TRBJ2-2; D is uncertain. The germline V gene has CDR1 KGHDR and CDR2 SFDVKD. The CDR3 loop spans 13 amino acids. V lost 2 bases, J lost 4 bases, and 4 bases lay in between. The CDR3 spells CATSDWVTGELFF. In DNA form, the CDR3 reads TGTGCCACCAGTGATTGGGTCACCGGGGAGCTGTTTTTT.

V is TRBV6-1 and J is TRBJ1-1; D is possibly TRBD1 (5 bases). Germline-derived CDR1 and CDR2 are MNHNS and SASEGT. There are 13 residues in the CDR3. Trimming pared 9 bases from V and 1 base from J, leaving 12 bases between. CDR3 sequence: CASHLTGNTEAFF. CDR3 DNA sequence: TGTGCCAGTCACCTCACAGGGAACACTGAAGCTTTCTTT.

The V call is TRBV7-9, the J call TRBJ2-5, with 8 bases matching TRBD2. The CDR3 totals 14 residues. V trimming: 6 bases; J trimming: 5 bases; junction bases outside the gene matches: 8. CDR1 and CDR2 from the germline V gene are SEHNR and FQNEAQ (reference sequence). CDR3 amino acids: CASRVPGGLETQYF. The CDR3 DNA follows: TGTGCCAGCAGGGTCCCGGGGGGGCTGGAGACCCAGTACTTC.

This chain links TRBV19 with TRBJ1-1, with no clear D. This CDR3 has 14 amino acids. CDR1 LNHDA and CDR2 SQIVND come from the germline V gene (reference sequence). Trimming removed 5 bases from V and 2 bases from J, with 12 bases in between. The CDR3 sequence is CASSHRTRNTEAFF. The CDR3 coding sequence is TGTGCCAGTAGTCACCGTACTAGAAACACTGAAGCTTTCTTT.

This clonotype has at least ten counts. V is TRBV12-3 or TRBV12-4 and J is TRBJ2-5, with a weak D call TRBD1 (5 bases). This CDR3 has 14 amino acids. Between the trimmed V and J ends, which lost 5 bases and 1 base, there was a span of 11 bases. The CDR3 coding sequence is TGTGCCAGCAGTCTACAGGCGATCCAAGAGACCCAGTACTTC. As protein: CASSLQAIQETQYF.

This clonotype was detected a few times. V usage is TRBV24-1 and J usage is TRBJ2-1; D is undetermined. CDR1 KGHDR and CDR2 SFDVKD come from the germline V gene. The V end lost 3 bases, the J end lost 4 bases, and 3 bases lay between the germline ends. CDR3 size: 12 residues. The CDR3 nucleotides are TGTGCCACCAGTGATCCTTACAATGAGCAGTTCTTC. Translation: CATSDPYNEQFF.

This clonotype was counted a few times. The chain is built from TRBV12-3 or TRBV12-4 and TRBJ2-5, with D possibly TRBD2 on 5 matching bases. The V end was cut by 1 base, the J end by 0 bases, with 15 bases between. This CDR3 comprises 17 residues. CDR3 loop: CASSLGGPQRNQETQYF. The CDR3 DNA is TGTGCCAGCAGTTTAGGAGGCCCCCAGCGGAACCAAGAGACCCAGTACTTC.

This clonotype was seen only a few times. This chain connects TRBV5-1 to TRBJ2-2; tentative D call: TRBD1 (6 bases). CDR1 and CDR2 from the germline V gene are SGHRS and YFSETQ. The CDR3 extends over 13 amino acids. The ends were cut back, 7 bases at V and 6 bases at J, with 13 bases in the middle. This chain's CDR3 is CASFLGGSGELFF. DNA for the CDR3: TGCGCCAGCTTCTTAGGGGGATCCGGGGAGCTGTTTTTT.

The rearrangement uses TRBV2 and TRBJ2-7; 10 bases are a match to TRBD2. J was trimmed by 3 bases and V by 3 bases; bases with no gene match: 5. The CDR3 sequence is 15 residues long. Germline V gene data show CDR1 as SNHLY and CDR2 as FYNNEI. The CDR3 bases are TGTGCCAGCAGTGATGCGGCTAGCGGGAGCTACGAGCAGTACTTC. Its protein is CASSDAASGSYEQYF.

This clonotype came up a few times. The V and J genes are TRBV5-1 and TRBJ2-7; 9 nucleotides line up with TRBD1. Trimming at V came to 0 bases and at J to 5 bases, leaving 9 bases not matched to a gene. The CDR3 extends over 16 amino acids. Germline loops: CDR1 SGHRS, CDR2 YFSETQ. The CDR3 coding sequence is TGCGCCAGCAGCTTGGCCGTTACAGGGGGCGTCGACGAGCAGTACTTC. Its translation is CASSLAVTGGVDEQYF.

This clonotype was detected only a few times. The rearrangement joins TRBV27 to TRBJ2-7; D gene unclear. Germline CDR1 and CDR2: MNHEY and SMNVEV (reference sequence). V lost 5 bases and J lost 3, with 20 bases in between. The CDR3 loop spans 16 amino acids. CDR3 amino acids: CASSGLAPGPLYEQYF. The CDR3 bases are TGTGCCAGCAGTGGGTTGGCGCCGGGCCCTCTCTACGAGCAGTACTTC.

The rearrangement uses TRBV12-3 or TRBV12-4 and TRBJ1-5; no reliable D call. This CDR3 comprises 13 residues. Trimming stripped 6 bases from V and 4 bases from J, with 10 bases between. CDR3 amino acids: CASRETGNQPQHF. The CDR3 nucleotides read TGTGCCAGCAGGGAGACGGGTAATCAGCCCCAGCATTTT.

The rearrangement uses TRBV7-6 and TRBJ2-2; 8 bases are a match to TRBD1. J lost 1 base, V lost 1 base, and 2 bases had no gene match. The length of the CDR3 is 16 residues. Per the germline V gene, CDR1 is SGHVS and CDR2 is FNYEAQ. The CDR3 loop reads CASSLGDRLNTGELFF. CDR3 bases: TGTGCCAGCAGCTTAGGGGACAGGCTGAACACCGGGGAGCTGTTTTTT.